This entry concerns a single TCR beta chain. With 6 bases removed from V and 1 base from J, the gap between germline ends came to 8 bases. The CDR3 runs to 12 residues. The germline gives CDR1 SQVTM, CDR2 ANQGSEA. This sample stems from a study of CD8+CD57+ T cells in acquired aplastic anemia. Only patients with CD8+CD57+ cell expansion on flow cytometry were chosen for sequencing. Using genomic DNA as the template, TCR beta VDJ and CDR3 profiling was carried out. TCRdb used MiXCR to reprocess the reads, holding one entry per CDR3 protein. The sample contains roughly 180,000 distinct CDR3 sequences, about three fifths of which appear only once.

This sequence joins TRBV29-1 and TRBJ2-3; a possible D gene is TRBD2 (5 bases). Input material: sorted CD4+, CD8+, or CD8+CD57+ T cells (not recorded which) from PBMCs. The source of this sequence is a human donor with aplastic anemia. DNA for the CDR3: TGCAGCGTGGAGGCGGGCACAGATACGCAGTATTTT. It specifies CSVEAGTDTQYF.